One and the same sample provided the 21 T cell receptor gamma chains below, sequenced in a study of gamma-delta chains in newborns, infants, children. TCRdb reanalyzed the reads using CATT. This sample has over 1,500 gamma-chain clones; about 70% occur once, and the top ten carry about 23%. The sequencing input was blood. These receptors came from a child who was a newborn, infant or young child, either healthy, febrile or measles-vaccinated (not recorded which).

Notes on this clone: Other nucleotide sequences from this sample produce the same CDR3. The V gene is listed as TRGV9; no J gene was called. Germline lookup yields CDR1 GITISATS and CDR2 ISYDGTV (reference sequence). CDR3 length: 15 residues. DNA for the CDR3: TGTGCCTTGTGGGAATCGGAGTTGGGCAAAAAAATAAAGGTATTT. This encodes CALWESELGKKIKVF.

This chain links TRGV2 with TRGJ1 or TRGJ2. Assignment of the J gene here rests on matching the DNA to germline, because TCRdb gives none. The germline CDR1 and CDR2 sequences are EGSNGY and YDSYNSKV. The CDR3 sequence is 13 residues long. V was clipped by 1 base and J by 7 bases; unmatched bases: 7. CDR3 in amino acids: CATWDGWWYKKLF. DNA of the CDR3: TGTGCCACCTGGGACGGTTGGTGGTATAAGAAACTCTTT.

The chain uses TRGV9 and TRGJ1 or TRGJ2. The CDR3 contains 11 residues. CDR1 and CDR2 (germline): GITISATS, ISYDGTV (reference sequence). The V segment lost 3 bases and the J segment 12 bases; nucleotides outside the gene matches: 8. This CDR3 reads CALWEPRGKLF. As DNA, the CDR3 is TGTGCCTTGTGGGAGCCCCGGGGGAAACTCTTT.

V is TRGV9 and J is TRGJP. The J gene was missing in TCRdb and was found by matching the end of the DNA to germline. In germline, CDR1 is GITISATS, CDR2 ISYDGTV (reference sequence). J was trimmed by 7 bases and V by 2 bases; bases with no gene match: 8. The CDR3 length is 17 residues. Here the CDR3 DNA reads TGTGCCTTGTGGGAGGCGAGGAGTGAGTTGGGCAAAAAAATCAAGGTATTT. This sequence encodes CALWEARSELGKKIKVF.

J is TRGJ1 or TRGJ2 and V is TRGV8. Germline matching of the DNA provided the J gene here, since TCRdb leaves it blank. This CDR3 contains 9 residues. Germline CDR1 and CDR2: VENAVY and YDSYNSRV. After removal of 9 bases from V and 11 bases from J, the junction contained 7 bases not matched to a gene. The CDR3 spells CATGGEKLF. CDR3 in DNA: TGTGCCACCGGGGGTGAGAAACTCTTT.

The rearrangement joins TRGV9 to TRGJ1 or TRGJ2. V was clipped by 1 base and J by 2 bases; unmatched bases: 2. CDR1 and CDR2 (germline): GITISATS, ISYDGTV (reference sequence). The CDR3 is 13 residues long. The CDR3 DNA reads as TGTGCCTTGTGGGAGGTCCATTATTATAAGAAACTCTTT. Translating it yields CALWEVHYYKKLF.

For this clone: The limits of the CDR3 on the DNA are not certain, so only TCRdb's listed CDR3 is given. The V gene call reads TRGV3; no J gene was called. The CDR3 contains 32 residues when both ends are counted. Germline lookup yields CDR1 VTNTFY and CDR2 YDVSTARD (reference sequence). The CDR3 here is CATWDTGLIIRNSLAVEQHLLSQVSIGRIQHF.

By its share, this clone is large. Additional DNA sequences in this sample encode the identical CDR3. The gene calls are TRGV9 and TRGJP. TCRdb records no J gene; here it was assigned by comparing the DNA to germline. The CDR3 consists of 16 residues. Losses at the gene ends were 2 bases for V and 4 bases for J; bases not matched to a gene: 2. Germline-derived CDR1 and CDR2 are GITISATS and ISYDGTV (reference sequence). The CDR3 DNA reads TGTGCCTTGTGGGAGGCACAAGAGTTGGGCAAAAAAATCAAGGTATTT. This codes for CALWEAQELGKKIKVF.

In this sample, this clone turned up once. The CDR3 bases are TGTGCCACCTGGGGAAAGAAACTCTTT. Translation: CATWGKKLF. The V and J genes are TRGV5P and TRGJ1 or TRGJ2. TCRdb offers no J gene call, so here the DNA was matched to germline to obtain one. TRGV5P is labeled a pseudogene. The CDR3 runs 9 residues.

This clone was detected a few times. A much larger clone is a single base away; this may be a read error. The sample holds other DNA sequences that translate to the same CDR3. The chain combines TRGV9 with TRGJP. The J gene, missing from TCRdb, was assigned here through DNA to germline matching. The CDR3 is 15 residues long. V shed 4 bases and J 5 bases; nucleotides not matched to a gene: 2. Germline-derived CDR1 and CDR2 are GITISATS and ISYDGTV (reference sequence). Here the CDR3 DNA reads TGTGCCTTGTGGGAAGAAGAGTTGGGCAAAAAAATCAAGGTATTT. Its protein is CALWEEELGKKIKVF.

The rearrangement joins TRGV9 to TRGJP. No J gene was available from TCRdb, and it was assigned here by a germline match of the DNA. The length of the CDR3 is 18 residues. Trimming cost V 0 bases and J 6 bases; bases outside gene matches: 8. Germline CDR1 and CDR2: GITISATS and ISYDGTV (reference sequence). CDR3 nucleotide sequence: TGTGCCTTGTGGGAGGTGCACGGAGTAGAGTTGGGCAAAAAAATCAAGGTATTT. Residues: CALWEVHGVELGKKIKVF.

The chain carries TRGV9 and TRGJP. Because TCRdb records no J gene, it was assigned here through a match of the DNA to germline. Looked up from germline, CDR1 is GITISATS and CDR2 is ISYDGTV (reference sequence). The CDR3 length is 16 residues. The V and J ends lost 4 bases and 7 bases, in that order; junction bases with no gene match: 7. This chain's CDR3 is CALWEAGELGKKIKVF. The CDR3 bases are TGTGCCTTGTGGGAAGCGGGCGAGTTGGGCAAAAAAATCAAGGTATTT.

The sample holds a few counts of this clone. The sample holds other DNA sequences that translate to the same CDR3. The J gene is TRGJP, the V gene TRGV9. In the absence of a J gene in TCRdb, the DNA was matched to germline to assign it here. Germline V lookup: CDR1 GITISATS, CDR2 ISYDGTV (reference sequence). The CDR3 is 17 residues long. V was pared by 0 bases and J by 4 bases, with 3 bases of the junction left unmatched. The CDR3 spells CALWEVLQELGKKIKVF. CDR3 nucleotide sequence: TGTGCCTTGTGGGAGGTGCTACAAGAGTTGGGCAAAAAAATCAAGGTATTT.

As for this clone: Other DNA sequences in the same sample also yield this CDR3. The V gene is TRGV9, the J gene TRGJ1 or TRGJ2. The J gene, left out of TCRdb, was set here by checking the DNA against germline. The V gene end was trimmed by 0 bases and the J gene end by 1 base; junction bases not matched to a gene: 3. The CDR3 has 14 residues. Germline values: CDR1 GITISATS, CDR2 ISYDGTV (reference sequence). CDR3 DNA: TGTGCCTTGTGGGAGGTGCGAAATTATTATAAGAAACTCTTT. Encoded protein: CALWEVRNYYKKLF.

This clone showed up just a few times. J is TRGJ1 or TRGJ2 and V is TRGV9. In the absence of a J gene in TCRdb, the DNA was matched to germline to assign it here. CDR3 length equals 11 residues. The junction had 5 bases not matched to a gene; V was cut back by 0 bases and J by 12 bases. The germline gives CDR1 GITISATS, CDR2 ISYDGTV (reference sequence). For the CDR3, the DNA is TGTGCCTTGTGGGAGGTGCTGAGGAAACTCTTT. This codes for CALWEVLRKLF.

V is TRGV9 and J is TRGJP. Assignment of the J gene here rests on matching the DNA to germline, because TCRdb gives none. The CDR3 has 15 residues. V shed 6 bases, J shed 9 bases, and the junction held 8 bases outside the gene matches. Germline assignment: CDR1 GITISATS and CDR2 ISYDGTV (reference sequence). This CDR3 is CALWTSRLGKKIKVF. DNA for the CDR3: TGTGCCTTGTGGACTTCGAGGTTGGGCAAAAAAATCAAGGTATTT.

This chain connects TRGV9 to TRGJP. Since TCRdb gives no J gene, matching the DNA to germline was used here to assign it. CDR3 length: 14 amino acids. The ends lost 5 bases at V and 6 bases at J; junction bases unmatched: 1. Germline-derived CDR1 and CDR2 are GITISATS and ISYDGTV (reference sequence). Here the CDR3 DNA reads TGTGCCTTGTGGGCAGAGTTGGGCAAAAAAATCAAGGTATTT. Translating gives CALWAELGKKIKVF.

Concerning this clone itself: Within the sample, other DNA sequences also encode this same CDR3. The chain joins TRGV9 to TRGJP. As TCRdb names no J gene, one was assigned here on the basis of a DNA match to germline. With 0 bases clipped from V and 14 bases from J, the junction kept 1 base outside the gene matches. The CDR3 extends over 13 amino acids. Germline CDR1 is GITISATS and CDR2 is ISYDGTV (reference sequence). CDR3 nucleotide sequence: TGTGCCTTGTGGGAGGTGAGCAAAAAAATCAAGGTATTT. It is translated as CALWEVSKKIKVF.

The rearrangement joins TRGV9 to TRGJP. TCRdb leaves out the J gene; it was filled in here by matching the DNA to germline. J lost 6 bases, V lost 5 bases, and 7 bases had no gene match. Germline values: CDR1 GITISATS, CDR2 ISYDGTV (reference sequence). CDR3 length: 16 residues. This chain's CDR3 is CALWGKSELGKKIKVF. CDR3 DNA sequence: TGTGCCTTGTGGGGTAAATCAGAGTTGGGCAAAAAAATCAAGGTATTT.

The chain has TRGV9 and TRGJP. TCRdb leaves out the J gene; it was filled in here by matching the DNA to germline. Germline V gene data show CDR1 as GITISATS and CDR2 as ISYDGTV (reference sequence). The CDR3 length is 17 residues. The J segment lost 3 bases and the V segment lost 3 bases, leaving 5 bases of the junction unmatched. CDR3 in DNA: TGTGCCTTGTGGGAGATCTCGCAAGAGTTGGGCAAAAAAATCAAGGTATTT. It yields the protein CALWEISQELGKKIKVF.

The chain has TRGV9 and TRGJP. The J gene is absent in TCRdb and was assigned here via DNA matching to germline. The CDR3 length is 20 residues. Germline CDR1 reads GITISATS; CDR2 reads ISYDGTV (reference sequence). The trim removed 1 base at V and 10 bases at J, leaving 19 bases unmatched. CDR3 loop: CALWEVPKSVAVLGKKIKVF. CDR3 DNA sequence: TGTGCCTTGTGGGAGGTCCCTAAGAGCGTGGCGGTTTTGGGCAAAAAAATCAAGGTATTT.